This T cell receptor beta chain is drawn from a study of T-cell reconstitution after alpha-beta-depleted transplantation in children. Unique molecular identifiers featured in how the TCRbeta library was prepared. TCRdb recomputed calls from the PCR reads with MiXCR, one row per CDR3 protein. The data hold some 87,000 distinct CDR3 sequences, with about 16% observed a single time. Sequencing used PBMCs, mostly from graft donor cells, obtained 180 days after TCRalphabeta/CD19-depleted stem cell transplant. This clonotype was sampled from a male patient aged 2 to 9 who had a stem cell transplant for acute lymphoblastic leukemia, so the T cells may come from the graft donor.

The CDR3 protein is CASSQAGNTEAFF. DNA of the CDR3: TGTGCCAGCAGCCAAGCAGGAAACACTGAAGCTTTCTTT. The chain joins TRBV3-1 to TRBJ1-1; D unclear. The CDR3 consists of 13 residues. Trimming left V 1 base short and J 2 bases short, with 5 bases between. Germline values: CDR1 LGHDT, CDR2 YNNKEL (reference sequence).